What follows are 4 T cell receptor beta chains derived from one specimen sequenced in a study of T cell responses to AZD1222 COVID-19 vaccine. Using immunoSEQ multiplex PCR, the repertoire was profiled, and TCRdb retains in-frame clones only, with some absent. Here the sample spans 60,000 to 75,000 clones, roughly 80% being singletons. The sequences come from peripheral blood, collected 28 days after the second AZD1222 dose. These TCRs come from an adult who received the AZD1222 COVID-19 vaccine.

The chain is built from TRBV5-5 and TRBJ1-3; D gene uncertain. CDR3 length equals 16 residues. Trimming left V 3 bases short and J 0 bases short, with 13 bases between. Per germline, CDR1 SGHKS and CDR2 YYEKEE (reference sequence). CDR3 in amino acids: CASSSDGARSGNTIYF. For the CDR3, the DNA is TGTGCCAGCAGCTCGGACGGAGCCCGCTCTGGAAACACCATATATTTT. The full variable domain, with the rest looked up from reference TRBV5-5 and TRBJ1-3, is DAGVTQSPTHLIKTRGQQVTLRCSPISGHKSVSWYQQVLGQGPQFIFQYYEKEERGRGNFPDRFSARQFPNYSSELNVNALLLGDSALYLCASSSDGARSGNTIYFGEGSWLTVV.

V is TRBV7-9 and J is TRBJ1-1; a possible D gene is TRBD1 (6 bases). The V end was cut by 3 bases, the J end by 2 bases, with 13 bases between. CDR1 is SEHNR, CDR2 FQNEAQ, per germline (reference sequence). This CDR3 comprises 15 residues. The CDR3 sequence is CASSLYGGGNTEAFF. The CDR3 nucleotides are TGTGCCAGCAGCTTGTATGGGGGCGGTAACACTGAAGCTTTCTTT. Full variable domain (remainder filled in from reference TRBV7-9 and TRBJ1-1): DTGVSQNPRHKITKRGQNVTFRCDPISEHNRLYWYRQTLGQGPEFLTYFQNEAQLEKSRLLSDRFSAERPKGSFSTLEIQRTEQGDSAMYLCASSLYGGGNTEAFFGQGTRLTVV.

The chain joins TRBV15 to TRBJ1-4; D unclear. The CDR3 spans 19 residues. Germline V CDR1 and CDR2: LNHNV, YYDKDF (reference sequence). The V end was cut by 0 bases, the J end by 6 bases, with 23 bases between. As DNA, the CDR3 is TGTGCCACCAGCAGAGATCACACGGATGGAGCTTACGTTGATGAAAAACTGTTTTTT. Its protein is CATSRDHTDGAYVDEKLFF.

The chain joins TRBV11-2 to TRBJ2-7, with D perhaps matching TRBD1 (6 bases). The germline V gene encodes CDR1 SGHAT and CDR2 FQNNGV. Trimming cost V 3 bases and J 4 bases, with 10 bases left between them. This CDR3 spans 13 amino acids. CDR3 coding DNA: TGTGCCAGCAGCTTTTCCGACAGGTACGAGCAGTACTTC. Translated: CASSFSDRYEQYF.